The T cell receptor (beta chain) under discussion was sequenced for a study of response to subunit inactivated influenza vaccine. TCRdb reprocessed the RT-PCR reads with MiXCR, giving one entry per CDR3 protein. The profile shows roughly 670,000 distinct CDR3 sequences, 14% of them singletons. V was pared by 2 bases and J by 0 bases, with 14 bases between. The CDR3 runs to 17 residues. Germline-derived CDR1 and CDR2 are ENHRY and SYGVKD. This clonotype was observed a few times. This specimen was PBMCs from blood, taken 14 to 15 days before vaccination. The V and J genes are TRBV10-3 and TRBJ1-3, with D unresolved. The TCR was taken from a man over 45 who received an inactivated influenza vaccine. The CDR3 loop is CAISEPPLLISGNTIYF. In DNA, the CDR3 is TGTGCCATCAGTGAGCCCCCTTTGCTAATCTCTGGAAACACCATATATTTT.